This T cell receptor (beta chain) was recorded in a study of beta chain features in type 1 diabetes. V lost 8 bases and J lost 7, with 21 bases in between. The CDR3 length is 15 residues. Germline values: CDR1 MDHEN, CDR2 SYDVKM. All of the isolated RNA was reverse transcribed, so expressed TCRB transcripts were sequenced. Produced via immunoSEQ multiplex PCR; TCRdb's table is partial and in-frame only. Among around 300,000 clones listed, 11% were seen once. Sequenced input: naive CD4+ T cells from blood. The TCR originated in a woman between 25 and 40 years old in good health. The V and J genes are TRBV28 and TRBJ2-4; the D gene is possibly TRBD2 (6 bases). The CDR3 sequence: CASALRGYWGNIQYF. In DNA form, the CDR3 reads TGTGCCAGCGCCCTTCGGGGGTATTGGGGGAACATTCAGTACTTC.